The rows below give T cell receptor beta chains drawn from one sample of a study of blood T cells in healthy people across ages. TCRdb re-called the 5' RACE reads with MiXCR, one entry per CDR3 protein. The table has about a million distinct CDR3 sequences, just over 50% seen once. Sequencing was done on a sample of blood. Receptors were obtained from a woman in her sixties or seventies in good health. The CDR3 runs from the conserved cysteine through the conserved F or W. Fields, in order: J gene, V gene, CDR3 protein.

TRBJ2-7	TRBV3-1	CASSRLNNEQYF
TRBJ2-3	TRBV10-3	CALGDSGGPGDTQYF
TRBJ2-1	TRBV10-3	CAIRTGGSYNEQFF
TRBJ2-1	TRBV2	CASRAWVGTGQYNEQFF
TRBJ2-2	TRBV12-3/TRBV12-4	CASSTRLAGELFF
TRBJ1-2	TRBV9	CASSFRTSVYGYTF
TRBJ2-3	TRBV11-2	CASSLDRGDTQYF
TRBJ2-1	TRBV28	CASSTRLSFDQQFF
TRBJ2-1	TRBV4-1	CASSPGLAGAVEQFF
TRBJ2-7	TRBV28	CASKSFAIGSYEQYF
TRBJ2-7	TRBV27	CASSQQRDYEQYF
TRBJ1-1	TRBV7-3	CASSPGGSTEAFF
TRBJ2-7	TRBV4-2	CASSQQGAGYEQYF
TRBJ2-7	TRBV7-2	CASSLGLGRAERYEQYF
TRBJ2-5	TRBV7-6	CASSFAGLSQETQYF
TRBJ2-4	TRBV4-1	CASSHLQGGTAKNIQYF
TRBJ2-5	TRBV4-2	CASSQDSSGGRTQYF
TRBJ1-5	TRBV4-1	CASSQERNQPQHF
TRBJ2-7	TRBV18	CASSPGEEQYF